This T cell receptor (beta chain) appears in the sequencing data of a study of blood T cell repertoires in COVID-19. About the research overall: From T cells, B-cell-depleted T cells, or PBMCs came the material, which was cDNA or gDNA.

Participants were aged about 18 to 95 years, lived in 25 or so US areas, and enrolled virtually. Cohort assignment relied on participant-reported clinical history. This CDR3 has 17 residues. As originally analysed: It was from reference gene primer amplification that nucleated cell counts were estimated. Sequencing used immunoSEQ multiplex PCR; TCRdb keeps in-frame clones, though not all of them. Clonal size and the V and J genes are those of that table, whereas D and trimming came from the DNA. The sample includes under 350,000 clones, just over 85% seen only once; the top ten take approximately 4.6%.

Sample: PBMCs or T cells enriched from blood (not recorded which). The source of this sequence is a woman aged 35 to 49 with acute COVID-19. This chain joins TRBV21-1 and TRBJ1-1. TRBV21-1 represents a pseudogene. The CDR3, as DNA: TGTGCCAGCAGCAATTATAATCGGCGGGGGGCACGGACTGAAGCTTTCTTT. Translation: CASSNYNRRGARTEAFF.